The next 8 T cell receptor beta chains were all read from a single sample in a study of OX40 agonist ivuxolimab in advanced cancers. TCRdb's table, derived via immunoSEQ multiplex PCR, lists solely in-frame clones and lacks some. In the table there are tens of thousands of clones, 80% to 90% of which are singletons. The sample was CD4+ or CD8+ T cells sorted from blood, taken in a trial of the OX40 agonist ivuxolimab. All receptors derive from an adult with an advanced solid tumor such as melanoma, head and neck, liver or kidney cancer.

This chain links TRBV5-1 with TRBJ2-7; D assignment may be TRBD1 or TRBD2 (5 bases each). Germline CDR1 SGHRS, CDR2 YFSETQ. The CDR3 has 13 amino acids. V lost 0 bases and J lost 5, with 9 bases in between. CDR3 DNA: TGCGCCAGCAGCTTGGAAGGGACCCACGAGCAGTACTTC. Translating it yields CASSLEGTHEQYF.

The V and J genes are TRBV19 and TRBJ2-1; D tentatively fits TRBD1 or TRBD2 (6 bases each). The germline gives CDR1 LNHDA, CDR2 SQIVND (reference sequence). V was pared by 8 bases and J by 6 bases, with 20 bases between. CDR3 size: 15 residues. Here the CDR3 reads CASLPGASIGNEQFF. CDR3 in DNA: TGTGCCAGTCTTCCGGGGGCGTCGATCGGCAATGAGCAGTTCTTC.

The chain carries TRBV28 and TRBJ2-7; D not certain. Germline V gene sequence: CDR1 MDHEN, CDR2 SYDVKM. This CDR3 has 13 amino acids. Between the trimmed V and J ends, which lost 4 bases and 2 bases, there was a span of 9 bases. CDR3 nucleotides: TGTGCCAGCAGTTACGCAGATACCTACGAGCAGTACTTC. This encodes CASSYADTYEQYF.

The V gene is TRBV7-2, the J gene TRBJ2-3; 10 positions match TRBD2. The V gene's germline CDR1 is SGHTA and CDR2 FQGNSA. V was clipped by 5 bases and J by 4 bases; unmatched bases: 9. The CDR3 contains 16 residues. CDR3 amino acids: CASSHRGTSVPDTQYF. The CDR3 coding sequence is TGTGCCAGCAGCCACCGAGGGACTAGCGTCCCAGATACGCAGTATTTT.

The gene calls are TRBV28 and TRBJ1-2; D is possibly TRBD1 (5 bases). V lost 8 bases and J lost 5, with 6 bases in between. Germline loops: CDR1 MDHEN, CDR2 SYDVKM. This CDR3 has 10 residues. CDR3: CASGGYGYTF. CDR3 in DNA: TGTGCCAGCGGGGGGTATGGCTACACCTTC.

CDR3 sequence: CASSLEPGQHYEQYF. CDR3 sequence (DNA): TGTGCCAGCTCACTCGAGCCGGGACAGCACTACGAGCAGTACTTC. The rearrangement joins TRBV18 to TRBJ2-7, with TRBD1 matching 7 bases. Germline trimming cut 4 bases from V and 3 bases from J; bases unmatched to any gene: 9. This CDR3 has 15 residues. Germline V lookup: CDR1 KGHSH, CDR2 LQKENI.

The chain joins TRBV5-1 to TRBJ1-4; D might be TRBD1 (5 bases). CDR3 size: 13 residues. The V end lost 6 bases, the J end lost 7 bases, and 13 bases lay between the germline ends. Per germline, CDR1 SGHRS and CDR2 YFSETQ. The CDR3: CASNEGGGEKLFF. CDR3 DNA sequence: TGCGCCAGCAACGAGGGCGGGGGTGAAAAACTGTTTTTT.

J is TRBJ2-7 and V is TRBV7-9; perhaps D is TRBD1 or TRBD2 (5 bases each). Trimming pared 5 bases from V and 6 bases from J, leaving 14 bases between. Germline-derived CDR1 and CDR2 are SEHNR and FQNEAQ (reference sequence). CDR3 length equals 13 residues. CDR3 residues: CASSPVGVLEQYV. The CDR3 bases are TGTGCCAGCAGCCCAGTGGGGGTTCTCGAGCAGTACGTC.